Sequencing of this T cell receptor (beta chain) was carried out in a study of T cells in Graves' hyperthyroidism and ophthalmopathy. At the level of the study: Peripheral blood specimens were obtained at initial diagnosis, prior to any treatment.

These patients, aged 18 to 65, had recently diagnosed hyperthyroidism lasting under 2 months. Investigators excluded patients with uncontrolled infection, other autoimmune disease, pregnancy or lactation. This clonotype was counted many times. As yet, its antigen is unknown. CDR3 length equals 15 residues. V lost 4 bases and J 5 bases, leaving 16 bases between the germline ends. Per the germline V gene, CDR1 is LGHDT and CDR2 is YNNKEL (reference sequence). TCR beta CDR3 region amplification was performed from RNA transcripts. The HTBI primer set drove a first-round RT-PCR of the TCR CDR3. In TCRdb, the multiplex PCR reads were re-called with MiXCR into one record per CDR3 protein. The sample lists nearly 600,000 distinct CDR3 sequences, approximately 13% occurring once. Notes on the study in general: Ophthalmopathy, which appeared later, was predicted by the model a median 6.5 months before onset.

The rearrangement joins TRBV3-1 to TRBJ2-3; D is perhaps TRBD2 (7 bases). Specimen: blood. This sequence originates from a woman between 25 and 40 years old with Graves' hyperthyroidism that later progressed to Graves' ophthalmopathy. The CDR3 DNA follows: TGTGCCAGCAGCCCAACTATGGGAGGGGGAGATACGCAGTATTTT. Translating gives CASSPTMGGGDTQYF.